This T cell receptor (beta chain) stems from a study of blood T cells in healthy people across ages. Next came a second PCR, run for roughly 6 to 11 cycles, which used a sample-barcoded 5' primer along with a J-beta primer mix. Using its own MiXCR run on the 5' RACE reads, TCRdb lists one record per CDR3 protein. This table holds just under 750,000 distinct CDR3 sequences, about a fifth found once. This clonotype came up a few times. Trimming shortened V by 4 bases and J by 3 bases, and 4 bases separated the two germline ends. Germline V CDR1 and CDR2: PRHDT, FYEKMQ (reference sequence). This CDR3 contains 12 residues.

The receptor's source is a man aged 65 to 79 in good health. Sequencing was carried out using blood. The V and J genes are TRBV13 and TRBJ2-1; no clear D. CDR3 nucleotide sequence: TGTGCCAGCAGCTCCTTCTACAATGAGCAGTTCTTC. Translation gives CASSSFYNEQFF. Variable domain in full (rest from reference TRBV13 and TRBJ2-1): AAGVIQSPRHLIKEKRETATLKCYPIPRHDTVYWYQQGPGQDPQFLISFYEKMQSDKGSIPDRFSAQQFSDYHSELNMSSLELGDSALYFCASSSFYNEQFFGPGTRLTVL.